Shown below are 26 T cell receptor beta chains from a single sample sequenced in a study of early T cells in non-severe SARS-CoV-2 infection. TCRdb reanalysed the 5' RACE reads using MiXCR and keeps one entry per CDR3 protein. The sample holds 86,000 or so distinct CDR3 sequences, over 12% seen once. Material for sequencing was whole blood. These TCRs come from an adult who was a healthcare worker with PCR-confirmed SARS-CoV-2 infection or an uninfected control (not recorded which).

The chain recombines TRBV3-1 with TRBJ2-5, with D tentatively TRBD2 (8 bases). Trimming took off 1 base at V and 4 bases at J, with 19 bases between the two ends. This CDR3 is built from 17 residues. Germline lookup yields CDR1 LGHDT and CDR2 YNNKEL (reference sequence). This CDR3 reads CASSQGSGTALGETQYF. The CDR3, as DNA: TGTGCCAGCAGCCAAGGTAGCGGGACAGCGTTGGGAGAGACCCAGTACTTC.

There are many counts of this clonotype. This chain uses TRBV7-8 with TRBJ2-5; D unresolved. V was cut by 1 base and J by 2 bases, with 8 bases left in between. CDR1 and CDR2 (germline): SGHVS, FQNEAQ. The CDR3 loop spans 14 amino acids. The CDR3 region is CASSLGRLQETQYF. In DNA, the CDR3 is TGTGCCAGCAGCTTAGGTCGTTTACAAGAGACCCAGTACTTC.

The chain links TRBV30 to TRBJ1-1; possible D gene TRBD1, 5 bases. The CDR3 contains 12 residues. Trimming left V 4 bases short and J 3 bases short, with 9 bases between. Looked up from germline, CDR1 is GTSNPN and CDR2 is SVGIG (reference sequence). The CDR3 DNA follows: TGTGCCTGGATCAGGGAGGACACTGAAGCTTTCTTT. Encoded protein: CAWIREDTEAFF.

This clonotype was seen a handful of times. This rearrangement joins TRBV28 to TRBJ2-7; D call uncertain. Trimming shortened V by 5 bases and J by 5 bases, and 7 bases separated the two germline ends. The CDR3 is 11 amino acids. Germline CDR1 and CDR2: MDHEN and SYDVKM. The CDR3 coding sequence is TGTGCCAGCAGTCCATGGGACGAGCAGTACTTC. The encoded protein is CASSPWDEQYF.

The chain couples TRBV7-2 to TRBJ2-7; 14 bases map to TRBD2. Germline CDR1 is SGHTA and CDR2 is FQGNSA. This CDR3 spans 16 amino acids. Unmatched junction bases numbered 8, after V lost 5 bases and J lost 5 bases. This CDR3 reads CASSPRLAGGRNEQYF. The DNA for the CDR3 is TGTGCCAGCAGCCCACGACTAGCGGGAGGGCGGAACGAGCAGTACTTC.

Ten or more counts support this clonotype. The rearrangement links TRBV27 to TRBJ1-1; D not resolved. Germline CDR1 MNHEY, CDR2 SMNVEV (reference sequence). CDR3 length: 13 residues. V lost 4 bases and J 1 base, leaving 7 bases between the germline ends. CDR3 coding DNA: TGTGCCAGCAGTTCAAGCCCGAACACTGAAGCTTTCTTT. It specifies CASSSSPNTEAFF.

This clonotype was found many times. The chain combines TRBV20-1 with TRBJ2-3; TRBD2 matches 8 bases. V lost 3 bases and J lost 3; bases outside the gene matches: 2. The germline gives CDR1 DFQATT, CDR2 SNEGSKA (reference sequence). The CDR3 runs to 13 residues. The CDR3 nucleotides are TGCAGTGCTAGCGGGGGGGCGACAGATACGCAGTATTTT. This sequence encodes CSASGGATDTQYF.

This clonotype was recorded at least ten times. The chain employs TRBV21-1 and TRBJ2-5; whether TRBD2, the table's D call, matches the DNA was not checked. TRBV21-1 is flagged as a pseudogene. There are 14 residues in the CDR3. The CDR3 sequence is CASSILAVIETQYF. In DNA form, the CDR3 reads TGTGCCAGCAGCATTCTAGCGGTAATAGAGACCCAGTACTTC.

This clonotype was counted many times. The chain combines TRBV4-1 with TRBJ2-3, with 8 bases identical to TRBD2. There are 17 residues in the CDR3. Germline loops: CDR1 MGHRA, CDR2 YSYEKL. The trim removed 4 bases at V and 0 bases at J, leaving 9 bases unmatched. CDR3 DNA: TGCGCCAGCAGCCGGGTAAAGCGGGGGCCCAGCACAGATACGCAGTATTTT. Translating it yields CASSRVKRGPSTDTQYF.

The rearrangement links TRBV9 to TRBJ2-2; D not resolved. V was pared by 0 bases and J by 7 bases, with 7 bases between. Germline CDR1 SGDLS, CDR2 YYNGEE. The CDR3 covers 13 residues. The CDR3 DNA follows: TGTGCCAGCAGCGTAGCTCTCGACGGGGAGCTGTTTTTT. As protein: CASSVALDGELFF.

The genes are TRBV9 and TRBJ2-5, with 10 bases fitting TRBD2. The length of the CDR3 is 15 residues. V was clipped by 4 bases and J by 2 bases; unmatched bases: 5. The germline CDR1 and CDR2 sequences are SGDLS and YYNGEE. In nucleotides, the CDR3 is TGTGCCAGCAGCCCTAGCGGGGGACCTCAAGAGACCCAGTACTTC. Translated: CASSPSGGPQETQYF.

This chain uses TRBV5-4 with TRBJ2-3; D ambiguous. Germline CDR1 and CDR2: SGHNT and YYREEE (reference sequence). V gave up 4 bases and J gave up 4 bases, with 10 bases separating them. This CDR3 is 13 amino acids long. CDR3 residues: CASSRRPADTQYF. Written as DNA, the CDR3 is TGTGCCAGCAGCCGTCGCCCGGCAGATACGCAGTATTTT.

In this sample, this clonotype turned up many times. The chain uses TRBV6-2 or TRBV6-3 and TRBJ2-1; D uncertain. V shed 5 bases and J shed 10 bases, with 24 bases lying between them. The CDR3 runs 16 residues. The germline V gene encodes CDR1 MNHEY and CDR2 SVGEGT. In DNA, the CDR3 is TGTGCCAGCAGTCCCCCGGAACCAAAGGCACAACGAGAGCAGTTCTTC. This codes for CASSPPEPKAQREQFF.

The chain carries TRBV11-2 and TRBJ1-3, with a possible D match to TRBD1 (5 bases). V was shortened by 2 bases and J by 4 bases, with 12 bases between the two germline ends. From germline, CDR1 is SGHAT and CDR2 FQNNGV. This CDR3 spans 15 amino acids. CDR3 in DNA: TGTGCCAGCAGCTTATCTTCAGGGACCGGAAACACCATATATTTT. This codes for CASSLSSGTGNTIYF.

The chain is built from TRBV3-1 and TRBJ2-7; the match to TRBD2 covers 9 bases. Germline V gives CDR1 LGHDT, CDR2 YNNKEL (reference sequence). The CDR3 covers 15 residues. V shed 4 bases, J shed 5 bases, and the junction held 9 bases outside the gene matches. CDR3 residues: CASSPYLAGLDEQYF. The CDR3 region has the DNA TGTGCCAGCAGCCCGTACCTAGCGGGATTGGACGAGCAGTACTTC.

This clonotype was seen ten or more times. The rearrangement joins TRBV6-1 to TRBJ2-1; TRBD2 matches 13 bases. The V gene end was trimmed by 6 bases and the J gene end by 8 bases; junction bases not matched to a gene: 10. The CDR3 is 16 amino acids. The germline V gene has CDR1 MNHNS and CDR2 SASEGT. The chain's CDR3 is CASRLLGLAGSDEQFF. The CDR3 DNA is TGTGCCAGCAGATTACTGGGACTAGCGGGAAGCGATGAGCAGTTCTTC.

The chain is built from TRBV5-1 and TRBJ2-3; 7 bases line up with TRBD2. After removal of 4 bases from V and 3 bases from J, the junction contained 8 bases not matched to a gene. This CDR3 spans 15 amino acids. CDR1 SGHRS and CDR2 YFSETQ come from the germline V gene. The CDR3 is CASSPGLGRTDTQYF. DNA of the CDR3: TGCGCCAGCAGCCCCGGACTAGGAAGGACAGATACGCAGTATTTT.

There are many counts of this clonotype. V gene TRBV15 combines with J gene TRBJ2-5; 7 positions match TRBD1. The CDR3 runs 14 residues. Trimming removed 3 bases from V and 1 base from J; junction bases left unmatched: 2. Germline CDR1 LNHNV, CDR2 YYDKDF (reference sequence). The CDR3 loop reads CATSRGDSQETQYF. CDR3 DNA: TGTGCCACCAGCAGGGGGGACAGCCAAGAGACCCAGTACTTC.

A few counts support this clonotype. The CDR3 DNA is TGTGCCAGCAGCTTAGCAGGGGCTAGCAATCAGCCCCAGCATTTT. Translated: CASSLAGASNQPQHF. The gene calls are TRBV7-9 and TRBJ1-5; D might be TRBD1 (5 bases). The CDR3 length is 15 residues. In germline, CDR1 is SEHNR, CDR2 FQNEAQ (reference sequence). With 0 bases removed from V and 0 bases from J, the gap between germline ends came to 6 bases. Combining the CDR3 with reference TRBV7-9 and TRBJ1-5 gives the whole variable domain DTGVSQNPRHKITKRGQNVTFRCDPISEHNRLYWYRQTLGQGPEFLTYFQNEAQLEKSRLLSDRFSAERPKGSFSTLEIQRTEQGDSAMYLCASSLAGASNQPQHFGDGTRLSIL.

The V and J genes are TRBV4-2 and TRBJ2-1; 8 positions match TRBD2. The length of the CDR3 is 16 residues. Trimming removed 1 base from V and 5 bases from J; junction bases left unmatched: 7. The germline V gene has CDR1 LGHNA and CDR2 YNFKEQ. Here the CDR3 DNA reads TGTGCCAGCAGCCAAGGCCATAGCGGGGTTGACAATGAGCAGTTCTTC. Amino acids: CASSQGHSGVDNEQFF.

The chain combines TRBV2 with TRBJ2-7, with unresolved D. CDR1 SNHLY and CDR2 FYNNEI come from the germline V gene. Trimming cost V 7 bases and J 2 bases, with 9 bases left between them. The CDR3 runs to 12 residues. The CDR3 spells CASKAETYEQYF. For the CDR3, the DNA is TGTGCCAGCAAGGCAGAGACCTACGAGCAGTACTTC. Based on the CDR3 plus reference TRBV2 and TRBJ2-7, the full variable domain is EPEVTQTPSHQVTQMGQEVILRCVPISNHLYFYWYRQILGQKVEFLVSFYNNEISEKSEIFDDQFSVERPDGSNFTLKIRSTKLEDSAMYFCASKAETYEQYFGPGTRLTVT.

This sequence joins TRBV21-1 and TRBJ1-4; the D segment call TRBD1 is taken from the table without a DNA check. TRBV21-1 is a pseudogene segment. CDR3 length: 11 residues. The CDR3 coding sequence is TGTGCCAGCAGCGGCCGGGACAGGGGCTTTTTT. Protein product: CASSGRDRGFF.

This clonotype was counted between two and nine times. This sequence joins TRBV20-1 and TRBJ2-5; TRBD1 or TRBD2 may be the D gene (5 bases each). CDR1 and CDR2 (germline): DFQATT, SNEGSKA (reference sequence). Trimming took off 4 bases at V and 5 bases at J, with 17 bases between the two ends. This CDR3 spans 14 amino acids. CDR3: CSATTRGLPETQYF. In nucleotides, the CDR3 is TGCAGTGCTACAACCCGGGGCCTCCCGGAGACCCAGTACTTC.

This clonotype was observed a few times. The chain employs TRBV20-1 and TRBJ2-1; 8 bases match TRBD2. V was clipped by 0 bases and J by 6 bases; unmatched bases: 16. The CDR3 is 18 residues long. From germline, CDR1 is DFQATT and CDR2 SNEGSKA (reference sequence). CDR3 residues: CSARDEAGGASFLNEQFF. Here the CDR3 DNA reads TGCAGTGCTAGAGATGAGGCCGGGGGGGCATCCTTCCTCAATGAGCAGTTCTTC.

The rearrangement joins TRBV5-4 to TRBJ2-7; TRBD2 aligns across 8 bases. This CDR3 region has 14 residues. CDR1 and CDR2 (germline): SGHNT, YYREEE (reference sequence). The V and J ends lost 4 bases and 5 bases, in that order; junction bases with no gene match: 8. CDR3 sequence: CASSVGTSRHEQYF. The DNA of the CDR3 is TGTGCCAGCAGCGTCGGGACTAGTCGGCACGAGCAGTACTTC.

The chain combines TRBV21-1 with TRBJ2-4; the listed D gene, TRBD1, was not tested against the DNA. TRBV21-1 is noted as a pseudogene. This CDR3 has 16 residues. In DNA, the CDR3 is TGTGCCAGCAGCAAAAGCTACAGAGGGCGGAAAAACATTCAGTACTTC. Translation: CASSKSYRGRKNIQYF.